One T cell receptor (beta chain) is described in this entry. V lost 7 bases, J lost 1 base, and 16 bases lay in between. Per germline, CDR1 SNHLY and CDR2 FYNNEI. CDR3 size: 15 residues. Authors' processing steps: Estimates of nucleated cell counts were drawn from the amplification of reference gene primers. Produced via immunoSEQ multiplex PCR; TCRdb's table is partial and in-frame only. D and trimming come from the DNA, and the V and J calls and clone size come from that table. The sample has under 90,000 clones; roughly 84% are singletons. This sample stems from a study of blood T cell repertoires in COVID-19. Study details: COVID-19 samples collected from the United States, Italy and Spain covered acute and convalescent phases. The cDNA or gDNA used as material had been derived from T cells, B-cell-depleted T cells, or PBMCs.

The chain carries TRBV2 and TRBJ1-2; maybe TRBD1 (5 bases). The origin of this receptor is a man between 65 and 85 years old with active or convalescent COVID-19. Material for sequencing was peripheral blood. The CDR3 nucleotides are TGTGCCAGCAATTCCGGCGCGGGGGTTAACTATGGCTACACCTTC. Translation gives CASNSGAGVNYGYTF.